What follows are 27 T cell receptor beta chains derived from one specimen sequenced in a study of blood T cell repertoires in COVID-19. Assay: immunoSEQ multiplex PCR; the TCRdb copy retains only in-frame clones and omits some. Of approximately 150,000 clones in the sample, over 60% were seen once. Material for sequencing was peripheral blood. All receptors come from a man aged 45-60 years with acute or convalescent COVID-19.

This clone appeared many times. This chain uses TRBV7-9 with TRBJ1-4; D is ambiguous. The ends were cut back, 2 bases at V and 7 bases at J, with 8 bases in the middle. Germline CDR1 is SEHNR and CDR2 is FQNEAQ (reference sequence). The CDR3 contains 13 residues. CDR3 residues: CASSLNGVEKLFF. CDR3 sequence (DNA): TGTGCCAGCAGCTTAAACGGGGTTGAAAAACTGTTTTTT.

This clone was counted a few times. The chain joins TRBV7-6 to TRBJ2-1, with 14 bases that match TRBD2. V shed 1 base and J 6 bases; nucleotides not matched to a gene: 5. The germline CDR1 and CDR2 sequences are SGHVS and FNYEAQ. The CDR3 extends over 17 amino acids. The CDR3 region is CASSLGSGLAGVNEQFF. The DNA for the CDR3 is TGTGCCAGCAGCTTAGGCTCGGGACTAGCGGGGGTCAATGAGCAGTTCTTC.

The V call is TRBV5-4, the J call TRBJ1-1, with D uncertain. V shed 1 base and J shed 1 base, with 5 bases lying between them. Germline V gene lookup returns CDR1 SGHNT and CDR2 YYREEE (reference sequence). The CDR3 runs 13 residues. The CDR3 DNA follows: TGTGCCAGCAGCTTGCCGGGGAACACTGAAGCTTTCTTT. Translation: CASSLPGNTEAFF.

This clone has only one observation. CDR3 bases: TGTGCCAGCAGTGAAGTGGGGACAGGGGACGAAAAACTGTTTTTT. This translates into CASSEVGTGDEKLFF. V usage is TRBV6-1 and J usage is TRBJ1-4, with TRBD1 matching over 10 bases. The J segment lost 8 bases and the V segment lost 1 base, leaving 4 bases of the junction unmatched. Germline CDR1 is MNHNS and CDR2 is SASEGT. The CDR3 length is 15 residues.

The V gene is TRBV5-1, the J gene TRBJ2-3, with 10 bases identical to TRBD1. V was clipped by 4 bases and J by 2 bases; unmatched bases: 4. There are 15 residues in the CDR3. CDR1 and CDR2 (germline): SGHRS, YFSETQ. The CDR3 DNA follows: TGCGCCAGCAGCCGACAGGGGGCTAACACAGATACGCAGTATTTT. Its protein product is CASSRQGANTDTQYF.

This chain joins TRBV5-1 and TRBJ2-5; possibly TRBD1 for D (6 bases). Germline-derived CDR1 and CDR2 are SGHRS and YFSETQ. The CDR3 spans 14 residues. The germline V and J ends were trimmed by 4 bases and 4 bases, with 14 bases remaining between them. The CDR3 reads CASSVGQFPETQYF. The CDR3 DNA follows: TGCGCCAGCAGCGTAGGACAGTTCCCAGAGACCCAGTACTTC. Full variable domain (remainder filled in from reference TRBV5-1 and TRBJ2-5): KAGVTQTPRYLIKTRGQQVTLSCSPISGHRSVSWYQQTPGQGLQFLFEYFSETQRNKGNFPGRFSGRQFSNSRSEMNVSTLELGDSALYLCASSVGQFPETQYFGPGTRLLVL.

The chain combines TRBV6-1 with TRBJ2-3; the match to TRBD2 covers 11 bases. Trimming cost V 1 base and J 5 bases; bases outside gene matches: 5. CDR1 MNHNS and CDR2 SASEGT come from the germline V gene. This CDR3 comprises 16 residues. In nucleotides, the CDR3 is TGTGCCAGCAGTGAAGGGCTAGCGGGGGGTGTAGATACGCAGTATTTT. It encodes CASSEGLAGGVDTQYF.

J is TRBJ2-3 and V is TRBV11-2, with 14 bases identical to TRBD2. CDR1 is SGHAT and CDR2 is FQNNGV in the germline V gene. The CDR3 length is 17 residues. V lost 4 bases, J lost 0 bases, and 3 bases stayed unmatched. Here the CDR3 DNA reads TGTGCCAGCAGCTATCGGACTAGCGGGGGGAGCACAGATACGCAGTATTTT. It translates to CASSYRTSGGSTDTQYF. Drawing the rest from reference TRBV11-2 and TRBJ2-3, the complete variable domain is EAGVAQSPRYKIIEKRQSVAFWCNPISGHATLYWYQQILGQGPKLLIQFQNNGVVDDSQLPKDRFSAERLKGVDSTLKIQPAKLEDSAVYLCASSYRTSGGSTDTQYFGPGTRLTVL.

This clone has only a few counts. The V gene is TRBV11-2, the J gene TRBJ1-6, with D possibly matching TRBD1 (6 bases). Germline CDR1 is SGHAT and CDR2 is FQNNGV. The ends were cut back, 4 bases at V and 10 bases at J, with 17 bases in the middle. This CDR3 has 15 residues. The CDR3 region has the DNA TGTGCCAGCAGCTCCATTACAGGGTTGAGGTCACCCCTCCACTTT. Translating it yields CASSSITGLRSPLHF.

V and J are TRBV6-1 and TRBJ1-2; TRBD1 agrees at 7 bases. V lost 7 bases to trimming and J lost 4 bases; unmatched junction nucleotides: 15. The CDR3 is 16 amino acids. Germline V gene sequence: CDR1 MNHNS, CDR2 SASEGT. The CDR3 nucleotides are TGTGCCAGCATTAAAGCCCCTACGGACAGGTTCTATGGCTACACCTTC. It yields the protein CASIKAPTDRFYGYTF.

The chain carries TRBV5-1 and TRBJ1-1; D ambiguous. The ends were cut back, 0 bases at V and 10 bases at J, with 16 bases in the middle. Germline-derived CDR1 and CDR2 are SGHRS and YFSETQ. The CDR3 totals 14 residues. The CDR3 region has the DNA TGCGCCAGCAGCTTGGACTTGGGAGGACGCGGAGCTTTCTTT. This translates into CASSLDLGGRGAFF.

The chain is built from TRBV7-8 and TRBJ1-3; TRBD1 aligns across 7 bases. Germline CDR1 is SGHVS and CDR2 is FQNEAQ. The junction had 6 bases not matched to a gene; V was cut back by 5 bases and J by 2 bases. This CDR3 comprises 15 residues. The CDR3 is CASSPDRVPGNTIYF. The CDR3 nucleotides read TGTGCCAGCAGCCCCGACAGGGTTCCTGGAAACACCATATATTTT. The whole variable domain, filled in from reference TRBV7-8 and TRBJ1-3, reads GAGVSQSPRYKVAKRGQDVALRCDPISGHVSLFWYQQALGQGPEFLTYFQNEAQLDKSGLPSDRFFAERPEGSVSTLKIQRTQQEDSAVYLCASSPDRVPGNTIYFGEGSWLTVV.

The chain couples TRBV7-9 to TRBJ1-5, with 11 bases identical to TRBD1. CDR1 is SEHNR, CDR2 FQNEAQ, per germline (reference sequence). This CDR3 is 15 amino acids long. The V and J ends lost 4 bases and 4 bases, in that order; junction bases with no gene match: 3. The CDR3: CASSSGQGVNQPQHF. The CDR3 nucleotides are TGTGCCAGCAGCTCGGGACAGGGGGTTAATCAGCCCCAGCATTTT.

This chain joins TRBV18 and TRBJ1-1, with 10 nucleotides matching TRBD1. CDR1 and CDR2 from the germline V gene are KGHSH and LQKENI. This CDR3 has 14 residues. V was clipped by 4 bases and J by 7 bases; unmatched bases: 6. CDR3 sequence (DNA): TGTGCCAGCTCACTGACAGGGGGCGTGGGTGAAGCTTTCTTT. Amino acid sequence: CASSLTGGVGEAFF.

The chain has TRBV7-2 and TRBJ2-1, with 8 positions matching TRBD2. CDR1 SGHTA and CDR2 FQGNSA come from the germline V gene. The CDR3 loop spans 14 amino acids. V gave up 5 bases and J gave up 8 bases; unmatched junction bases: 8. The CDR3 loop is CASSPSGGRDEQFF. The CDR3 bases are TGTGCCAGCAGCCCCTCGGGGGGGCGCGATGAGCAGTTCTTC. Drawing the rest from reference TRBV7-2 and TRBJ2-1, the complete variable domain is GAGVSQSPSNKVTEKGKDVELRCDPISGHTALYWYRQSLGQGLEFLIYFQGNSAPDKSGLPSDRFSAERTGGSVSTLTIQRTQQEDSAVYLCASSPSGGRDEQFFGPGTRLTVL.

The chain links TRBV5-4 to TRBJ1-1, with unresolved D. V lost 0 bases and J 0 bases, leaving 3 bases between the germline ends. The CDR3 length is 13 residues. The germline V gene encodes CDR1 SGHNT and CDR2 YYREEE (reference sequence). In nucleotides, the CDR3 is TGTGCCAGCAGCTTGGTTATGAACACTGAAGCTTTCTTT. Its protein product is CASSLVMNTEAFF.

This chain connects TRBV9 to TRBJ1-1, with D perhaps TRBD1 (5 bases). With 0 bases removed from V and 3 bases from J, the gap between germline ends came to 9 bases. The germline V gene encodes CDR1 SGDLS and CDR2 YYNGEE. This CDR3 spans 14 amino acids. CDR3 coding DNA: TGTGCCAGCAGCGTAGTGGGGGGAGACACTGAAGCTTTCTTT. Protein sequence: CASSVVGGDTEAFF.

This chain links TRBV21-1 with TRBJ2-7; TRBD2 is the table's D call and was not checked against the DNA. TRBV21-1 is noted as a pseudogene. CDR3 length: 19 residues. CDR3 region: CASSPLAGGFHVPPYEQYV. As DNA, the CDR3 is TGTGCCAGCAGCCCCCTAGCGGGGGGGTTTCACGTCCCACCCTACGAGCAGTACGTC.

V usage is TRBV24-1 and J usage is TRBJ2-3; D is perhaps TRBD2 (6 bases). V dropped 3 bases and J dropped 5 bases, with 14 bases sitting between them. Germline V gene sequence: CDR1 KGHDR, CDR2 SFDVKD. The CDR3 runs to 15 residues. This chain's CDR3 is CATSDPGGPGDTQYF. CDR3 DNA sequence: TGTGCCACCAGTGATCCCGGAGGGCCTGGAGATACGCAGTATTTT.

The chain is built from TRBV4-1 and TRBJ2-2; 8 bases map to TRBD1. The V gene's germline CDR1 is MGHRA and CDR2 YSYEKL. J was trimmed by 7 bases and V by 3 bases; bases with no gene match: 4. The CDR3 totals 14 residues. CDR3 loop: CASSHPQGDGELFF. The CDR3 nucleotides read TGCGCCAGCAGCCACCCACAGGGGGACGGGGAGCTGTTTTTT.

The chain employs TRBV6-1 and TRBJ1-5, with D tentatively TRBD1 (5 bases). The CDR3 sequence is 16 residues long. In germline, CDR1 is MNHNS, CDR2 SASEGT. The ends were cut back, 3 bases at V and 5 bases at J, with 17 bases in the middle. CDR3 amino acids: CASSDPGTRPHQPQHF. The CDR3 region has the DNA TGTGCCAGCAGTGATCCGGGGACTCGTCCCCATCAGCCCCAGCATTTT.

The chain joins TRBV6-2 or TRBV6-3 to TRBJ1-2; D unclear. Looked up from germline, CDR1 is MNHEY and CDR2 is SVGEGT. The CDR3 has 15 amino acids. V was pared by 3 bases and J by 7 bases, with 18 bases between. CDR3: CASSYARASAGGYTF. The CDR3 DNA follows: TGTGCCAGCAGTTATGCTAGGGCCAGCGCGGGTGGCTACACCTTC.

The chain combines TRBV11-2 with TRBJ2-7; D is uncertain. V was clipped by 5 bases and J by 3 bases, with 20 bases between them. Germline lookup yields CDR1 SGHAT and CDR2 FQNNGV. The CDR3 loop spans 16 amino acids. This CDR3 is CASSRLLGPNDYEQYF. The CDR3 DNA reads TGTGCCAGCAGCCGTTTACTTGGTCCAAATGACTACGAGCAGTACTTC. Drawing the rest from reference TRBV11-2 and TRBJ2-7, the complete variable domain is EAGVAQSPRYKIIEKRQSVAFWCNPISGHATLYWYQQILGQGPKLLIQFQNNGVVDDSQLPKDRFSAERLKGVDSTLKIQPAKLEDSAVYLCASSRLLGPNDYEQYFGPGTRLTVT.

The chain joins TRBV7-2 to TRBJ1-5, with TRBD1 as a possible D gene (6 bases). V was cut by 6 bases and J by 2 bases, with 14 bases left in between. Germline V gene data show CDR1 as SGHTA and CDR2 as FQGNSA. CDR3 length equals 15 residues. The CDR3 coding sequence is TGTGCCAGCAGTTTAACAGGGTTTGGCAATCAGCCCCAGCATTTT. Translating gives CASSLTGFGNQPQHF.

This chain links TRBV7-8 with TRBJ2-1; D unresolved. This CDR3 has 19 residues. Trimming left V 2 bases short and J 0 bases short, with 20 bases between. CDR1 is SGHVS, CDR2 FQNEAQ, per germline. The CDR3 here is CASSLTHIGLMSSYNEQFF. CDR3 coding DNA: TGTGCCAGCAGCTTAACCCATATCGGGTTGATGAGCTCCTACAATGAGCAGTTCTTC.

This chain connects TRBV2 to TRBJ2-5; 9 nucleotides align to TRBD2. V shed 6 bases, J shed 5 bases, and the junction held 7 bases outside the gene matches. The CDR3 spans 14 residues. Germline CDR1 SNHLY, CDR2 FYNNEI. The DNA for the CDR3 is TGTGCCAGCAGACTGAGCGGGGGGAGTGAGACCCAGTACTTC. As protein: CASRLSGGSETQYF.

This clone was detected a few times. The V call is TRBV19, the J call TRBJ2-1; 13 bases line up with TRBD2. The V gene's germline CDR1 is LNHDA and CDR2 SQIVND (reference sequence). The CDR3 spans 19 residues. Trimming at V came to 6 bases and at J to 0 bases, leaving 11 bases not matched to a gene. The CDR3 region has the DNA TGTGCCAGTAGACGATACGGGACTAGCGGGGAGTTCTCCTACAATGAGCAGTTCTTC. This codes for CASRRYGTSGEFSYNEQFF.